Detailed here is one T cell receptor beta chain. Its specific antigen is unknown. As encoded in the germline V gene (reference sequence), CDR1 is DFQATT while CDR2 is SNEGSKA. Its CDR3 holds 15 amino acids, cysteine through phenylalanine. No DNA is recorded. The data originate from a study of T cell clusters in autoimmune cytopenias (dated by TCRdb to the late 2010s). As for the study more broadly: TRB sequencing reached a median depth of about 52,000 reads per sample and yielded a median of roughly 2,500 distinct TRB clonotypes per sample. Peripheral blood TRB and IGH repertoires were sequenced in autoimmune cytopenia patients at active disease and during treatment follow-up, alongside healthy, CLL and autoimmune hepatitis controls. The goal of the study was to determine whether autoimmune cytopenia patients have a disease-specific immune repertoire signature that could serve as a blood-based biomarker.

TRB rearrangements were amplified by multiplex PCR using a touch-down protocol with TRB-A and TRB-B primer pools mixed in one tube. Illumina adapters and sample indices were attached to the amplicons through two consecutive PCR reactions using Phusion HS II polymerase. After gel purification with the NucleoSpin Gel and PCR Clean-up kit, the amplicons were quantified by Qubit and checked for quality on an Agilent 2100 Bioanalyzer. Libraries were sequenced on an Illumina MiSeq using 600-cycle, single-indexed, paired-end runs. The published analysis was carried out like this. MiXCR version 2.1.12 with the default MiXCR reference library was used to align and assemble TRB reads. A clone was defined by each unique CDR3 nucleotide sequence, and the analysis included only productive sequences supported by at least two reads. Alpha-parameterized diversity profiles (alpha 0 to 5), including the Shannon (alpha 1) and Simpson (alpha 2) indices, were computed with an R script to assess repertoire diversity. Combinatorial TRB VJ usage was computed with the tcR package and compared between cohorts by principal component analysis with ade4. GLIPH clustering of TCRbeta CDR3s was carried out on cohort pairs matched by age and read depth, and cluster frequencies were compared by Wilcoxon test. The reads were reprocessed in TCRdb, with one entry per CDR3 protein sequence and no accompanying DNA. The V and J calls here are based on TCRdb, not the publication. The table for this sample shows thousands of distinct CDR3 sequences. The ten largest account for 70% to 80% of the sample.

Here is what the overall study found, with its caveats: Compared with active autoimmune hepatitis patients, healthy donors had almost three times as many exclusive TRB clusters, a finding consistent with an autoimmunity-wide signature. The T cell clusters were defined only in silico, and the functional role of the clusters still needed to be validated experimentally. The cluster-lack signature was not seen for secondary cytopenia versus CLL, apparently masked by the dominant lymphoma-associated repertoire. GLIPH results suggested that primary autoimmune cytopenia patients were missing physiological T cell clusters, with 51 clusters found only in healthy donors compared with approximately 16 found only in patients. The TRB repertoire shifts, including less even repertoires in secondary cytopenia and CLL, mostly reflected lymphoma bias and not autoimmunity.

Each sample's TRB amplification started from 250 ng of peripheral blood genomic DNA, which corresponds to approximately 36,000 genome equivalents. The rearrangement combines TRBV20-1 with TRBJ2-5; checking the TCRdb D call of TRBD2 is not possible without DNA. Sequenced sample: peripheral blood. The clonotype comes from a human donor with an autoimmune cytopenia or autoimmune hepatitis (not recorded which). The CDR3 reads as follows: CSAQTSGGAKETQYF.